This T cell receptor beta chain was identified during a study of shared clonotypes between healthy human individuals. Notes on the study in general: Read depth was anticipated to influence clonotype sharing among donors.

Turning to this clone: Its specificity is unknown.

The CDR3 contains 15 residues. Trimming removed 2 bases at V and 4 bases at J, with 13 bases between. Germline assignment: CDR1 MGHRA and CDR2 YSYEKL. Produced via immunoSEQ multiplex PCR; TCRdb's table is partial and in-frame only. The repertoire has approximately 620,000 clones, around 97% of them found once; the top ten carry roughly 0.055%. This receptor was obtained from a woman aged 25-40 years in good health. This chain links TRBV4-1 with TRBJ2-3; a weak D match, TRBD1 (5 bases). Material: naive CD4+ T cells sorted from blood. The subset denotes: CD45RA+ positively selected. DNA of the CDR3: TGCGCCAGCAGCCAAACCACCGACAGAGCAGATACGCAGTATTTT. Protein: CASSQTTDRADTQYF.